This T cell receptor beta chain came from a study of blood T cells in healthy people across ages. Study outcomes and limitations: CMV status of donors was unknown, possibly confounding expanded clonotype changes. Fewer expanded clones and more diversity marked long-lived versus aged donors.

Trimming removed 6 bases from V and 8 bases from J, with 20 bases in between. This CDR3 has 14 amino acids. Germline assignment: CDR1 DFQATT and CDR2 SNEGSKA (reference sequence). Then a second PCR, running about 6 to 11 cycles, was carried out with a sample-barcoded 5' primer and a J-beta primer mix. TCRdb redid the calling of the 5' RACE reads with MiXCR, one entry per CDR3 protein. The table records 1.5 million to 2 million distinct CDR3 sequences, 25% to 30% of them present only once. Donors were healthy Caucasian individuals from Russia aged about 6 to 100. Peripheral blood samples of around 11 milliliters were drawn from each donor. Note on this clonotype: Its target is unknown.

Sequenced sample: blood. This receptor was identified in a woman in her 30s in good health. This chain uses TRBV20-1 with TRBJ2-4; the D gene is possibly TRBD2 (5 bases). CDR3 amino acids: CSAMSFPNGDIQYF. CDR3 nucleotides: TGCAGTGCCATGTCTTTCCCTAACGGGGACATTCAGTACTTC.